This T cell receptor beta chain was sequenced during a study of T cell clonality in common variable immunodeficiency (dated by TCRdb to the mid-2010s). Overall study results and their limits: CVID TCRbeta sequences reportedly showed fewer deletions and N-nucleotide insertions and lacked highly modified clones with 13 or more V deletions. TCRbeta clonality was higher in CVID subjects than in healthy controls (t-test p = 0.018), and the increase was most characteristic of about a third of subjects. CVID subjects shared fewer TCRbeta clones with each other than healthy controls did (p < 0.0001). Correlations of repertoire features with clinical complications were constrained by heterogeneity among patients within the CVID cohort. Even though DNA input was equal, the average per sample came to about 81,820 unique sequences for controls compared with 30,000 to 40,000 for CVID samples. It was noted by the authors that sequencing of the repertoires of T cell subpopulations would be needed to clarify the cause of the increased clonality in CVID.

Both CVID patients and healthy controls were predominantly of Caucasian heritage. Heparinized peripheral whole blood samples of roughly 5 to 8.5 ml were collected from each donor. Genomic DNA from adults with common variable immune deficiency (CVID) and from healthy adult controls was the source for sequencing TCRbeta CDR3 repertoires. There were about 22 healthy adult volunteers in the control group (12 female and around 10 male), ranging in age from about 23 to 66 years, with a mean age of roughly 32. Diluted blood was density-centrifuged over Hypaque 1077 or Ficoll-Paque to isolate peripheral blood mononuclear cells. Genomic DNA was obtained from unsorted mononuclear cells through either Qiagen column purification or a centrifugation-based method. This clone appeared many times. Its antigen remains unidentified. The read halts 3 residues ahead of the CDR3 end, with the missing end drawn from the germline J gene.

CVID samples and control samples contributed equivalent amounts of genomic DNA as sequencing input. For every sample, a 60 bp segment covering the rearranged TCRbeta CDR3 region was amplified and then sequenced. The immunoSEQ assay, a bias-corrected multiplex PCR combined with high-throughput sequencing, was used for TCRbeta amplification. Per the original workflow: Every unique nucleotide sequence counted as a clone and was annotated with V, D and J genes, copy number and frequency. Sequences were labeled productive if in frame, and non-productive if out of frame or containing stop codons. As previously described, clonality was calculated on the basis of Shannon's entropy. The predicted amino acid sequences of productive clones were used to derive the mean CDR3 Kyte-Doolittle hydropathy. Using the R hclust function, scaled V gene usage was clustered hierarchically with Manhattan distance and complete linkage. Sharing of clones by CDR3 amino acid sequence was evaluated through resampling of 12 repertoires per group over 100 rounds. The repertoires were searched for approximately 73 published EBV-specific and roughly 240 published CMV-specific TCRbeta sequences. A couple of CVID samples that yielded fewer than 10,000 sequences were excluded from the analysis, so 35 to 50 CVID repertoires were retained. What TCRdb holds here is the immuneACCESS table cut down to in-frame rearrangements. Part of the clones is not present; checked against another copy, under half of the missing clones reflect an unresolved V gene, and the others are unexplained. V and J calls and clone size are copied from that table; D and trimming were computed from the DNA. The table for this sample lists 30,000 to 40,000 clones, none of them counted only once. Roughly 8.9% of the sample is in the top ten clones.

V loses 0 bases, J loses 7 bases, and the germline ends lie 7 bases apart. Including the terminal cysteine and phenylalanine, the CDR3 comprises 13 residues. The CDR3 was read in part: 30 bases, with the frame set at base 1. In this chain, TRBV12-3 or TRBV12-4 is recombined with TRBJ2-1; too little of a D gene remains to name it. Sequenced material: peripheral blood mononuclear cells. This TCR derives from a person aged 18 to 70 in good health. The CDR3 region: CASSLARINEQFF. The CDR3 bases that were read are TGTGCCAGCAGTTTAGCGCGGATAAATGAG.